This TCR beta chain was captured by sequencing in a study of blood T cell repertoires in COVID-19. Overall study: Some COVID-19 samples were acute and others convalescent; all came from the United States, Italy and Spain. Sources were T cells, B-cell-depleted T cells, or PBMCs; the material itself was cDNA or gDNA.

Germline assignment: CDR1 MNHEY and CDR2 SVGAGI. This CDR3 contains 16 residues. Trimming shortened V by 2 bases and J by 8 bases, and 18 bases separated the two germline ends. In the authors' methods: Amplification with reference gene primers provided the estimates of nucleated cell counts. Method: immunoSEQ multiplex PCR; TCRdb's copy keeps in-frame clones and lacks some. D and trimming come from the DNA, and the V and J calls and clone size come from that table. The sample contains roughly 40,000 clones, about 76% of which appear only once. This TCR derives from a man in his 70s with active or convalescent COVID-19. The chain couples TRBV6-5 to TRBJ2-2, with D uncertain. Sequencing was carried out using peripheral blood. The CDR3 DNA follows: TGTGCCAGCAGTTACAATTCCGATGTCATTCAGGGGGAGCTGTTTTTT. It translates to CASSYNSDVIQGELFF.